This is a list of T cell receptor beta chains from one sample in a study of blood T cell repertoires in COVID-19. Profiling relied on immunoSEQ multiplex PCR, and the TCRdb table lists in-frame clones only, not all of them. This repertoire shows under 250,000 clones, around 82% found once; its top ten account for 2.5% to 3%. Sequencing was done on a sample of peripheral blood. All receptors derive from a woman in her forties with active or convalescent COVID-19. Both conserved end residues are part of each CDR3.

V: TRBV12-5; CDR3: CASGGELLLRETQYF
V: TRBV4-2; CDR3: CASSLWTSGGADTQYF
V: TRBV7-2; CDR3: CASSLTGLYGYTF
V: TRBV30; CDR3: CAWSAEVNTEAFF
V: TRBV3-1/TRBV3-2; CDR3: CASSQGAGTAASNYGYTF
V: TRBV12-3/TRBV12-4; CDR3: CASSLISQPQHF
V: TRBV7-9; CDR3: CASSPPSRGSTNTEAFF
V: TRBV15; CDR3: CATSRGLQGSNTEAFF
V: TRBV7-3; CDR3: CASSLNFIGPGGSYNEQFF
V: TRBV19; CDR3: CASSIGAGAQYF
V: TRBV6-6; CDR3: CASSYLGTGTYGYTF
V: TRBV7-8; CDR3: CASSLGDSREKLFF
V: TRBV28; CDR3: CASSLTGFAGELFF
V: TRBV29-1; CDR3: CSVEQGSTEAFF
V: TRBV24-1; CDR3: CATSRLAGGTGELFF
V: TRBV24-1; CDR3: CATSDTSGGASGTQYF
V: TRBV24-1; CDR3: CATSDRVRGSNQPQHF
V: TRBV11-2; CDR3: CASSLSLAGVGETQYF
V: TRBV19; CDR3: CASSTRTASGDTIYF
V: TRBV7-2; CDR3: CASSSYNQETQYF
V: TRBV7-9; CDR3: CASSLGQGYSPLHF
V: TRBV6-4; CDR3: CASSETGGREQYF
V: TRBV15; CDR3: CATSTDSETVSNQPQHF
V: TRBV6-5; CDR3: CASSYSGGPYEQYF
V: TRBV6-5; CDR3: CASLDRDFGNTIYF
V: TRBV6-6; CDR3: CASITTPGSEDGYTF
V: TRBV7-8; CDR3: CASSLDRNTGELFF
V: TRBV29-1; CDR3: CSVMRTSGGGGELFF
V: TRBV19; CDR3: CASSIDGQGASEAFF
V: TRBV5-1; CDR3: CASSLATLAGGPETVDYEQYF
V: TRBV5-1; CDR3: CASSLSRGSFNVNTIYF
V: TRBV6-5; CDR3: CASSRVGGRDEQYF
V: TRBV7-6; CDR3: CASSYTQGRGYTF
V: TRBV2; CDR3: CASSHDRANTGELFF
V: TRBV9; CDR3: CASSEDLVPKGDTEAFF
V: TRBV5-1; CDR3: CASSSFDRGLDEQYF
V: TRBV7-9; CDR3: CASSFSVNTEAFF
V: TRBV6-6; CDR3: CASSHTSGGASGELFF
V: TRBV24-1; CDR3: CATSDTDRGWDTGELFF
V: TRBV5-8; CDR3: CASSLPPQSGYYGYTF
V: TRBV14; CDR3: CASSQLAGESYEQYF
V: TRBV6-5; CDR3: CASSSTGGGQPQHF
V: TRBV6-5; CDR3: CASSRQGAIDTQYF
V: TRBV9; CDR3: CASSGTGGFNYGYTF
V: TRBV3-1/TRBV3-2; CDR3: CASSQDQKTGQDYNEQFF
V: TRBV7-8; CDR3: CASSPPTSGHWYEQYF
V: TRBV6-4; CDR3: CASGTGTSGLYEQFF
V: TRBV19; CDR3: CASSYLAGMFF
V: TRBV5-1; CDR3: CASSLAYDAGATEAFF
V: TRBV28; CDR3: CASTSGTAMNTEAFF